The 21 T cell receptor beta chains listed next were all sequenced from one sample in a study of T cells in tuberculosis. Clones were sequenced by immunoSEQ multiplex PCR, and TCRdb holds only the in-frame ones, with some missing. This table has 70,000 to 95,000 clones, about nine tenths appearing once. Sorting used thawed, overnight-rested PBMC stained with anti-CD3, a viability dye and GMM-loaded CD1B tetramer. C32 glucose monomycolate from Rhodococcus equi was loaded onto the CD1B tetramers. The sequenced material came from CD1b-GMM tetramer-negative cells sorted from PBMCs. The receptor set was obtained from an adult woman with latent tuberculosis.

The genes are TRBV6-4 and TRBJ2-1, with 14 bases lining up with TRBD2. V dropped 0 bases and J dropped 9; count of bases not matched to a gene: 1. CDR3 size: 15 residues. Germline CDR1 and CDR2: MRHNA and SNTAGT. The CDR3 loop reads CASSDSTSGGAEQFF. The CDR3, as DNA: TGTGCCAGCAGTGACTCGACTAGCGGGGGGGCTGAGCAGTTCTTC.

This clone was found once. This rearrangement joins TRBV18 to TRBJ1-6; D is unresolved. Trimming removed 2 bases at V and 9 bases at J, with 11 bases between. Germline V gene sequence: CDR1 KGHSH, CDR2 LQKENI. The CDR3 length is 14 residues. In DNA form, the CDR3 reads TGTGCCAGCTCACCAAAGGTTGGAGGTTCACCCCTCCACTTT. It codes for CASSPKVGGSPLHF.

This clone has a single count. The chain employs TRBV6-5 and TRBJ1-2, with 7 positions matching TRBD1. This CDR3 region has 14 residues. In germline, CDR1 is MNHEY, CDR2 SVGAGI. V was pared by 5 bases and J by 3 bases, with 6 bases of the junction left unmatched. The CDR3, as DNA: TGTGCCAGCAGTCCGGGACAGAGTTACTATGGCTACACCTTC. Protein product: CASSPGQSYYGYTF.

This rearrangement joins TRBV2 to TRBJ1-2; 7 positions agree with TRBD1. CDR1 SNHLY and CDR2 FYNNEI come from the germline V gene. V shed 9 bases, J shed 3 bases, and the junction held 4 bases outside the gene matches. The CDR3 has 12 residues. CDR3 nucleotide sequence: TGTGCCAGGCCTGGGACAGACTATGGCTACACCTTC. Amino acid sequence: CARPGTDYGYTF. Drawing the rest from reference TRBV2 and TRBJ1-2, the complete variable domain is EPEVTQTPSHQVTQMGQEVILRCVPISNHLYFYWYRQILGQKVEFLVSFYNNEISEKSEIFDDQFSVERPDGSNFTLKIRSTKLEDSAMYFCARPGTDYGYTFGSGTRLTVV.

The V call is TRBV10-3, the J call TRBJ2-7, with 9 bases identical to TRBD1. The germline V gene encodes CDR1 ENHRY and CDR2 SYGVKD. J was trimmed by 7 bases and V by 3 bases; bases with no gene match: 10. The CDR3 consists of 15 residues. DNA of the CDR3: TGTGCCATCAGTGATTCGGGACAGGGTTTAGCAGAGCAGTACTTC. This codes for CAISDSGQGLAEQYF.

Written as DNA, the CDR3 is TGCGCCAGCAGCCCAACGGGGGGTCGGGCTTTCTTT. Its protein is CASSPTGGRAFF. The V call is TRBV4-1, the J call TRBJ1-1, with D possibly matching TRBD1 (5 bases). This CDR3 spans 12 amino acids. V was shortened by 4 bases and J by 11 bases, with 14 bases between the two germline ends. Per germline, CDR1 MGHRA and CDR2 YSYEKL.

The chain recombines TRBV5-4 with TRBJ2-7, with D possibly matching TRBD2 (6 bases). The germline V gene encodes CDR1 SGHNT and CDR2 YYREEE (reference sequence). CDR3 length: 13 residues. V lost 3 bases and J lost 6, with 13 bases in between. The CDR3 loop is CASSSELAFEQYF. CDR3 DNA sequence: TGTGCCAGCAGCTCGGAACTAGCTTTCGAGCAGTACTTC.

V gene TRBV9 combines with J gene TRBJ2-1; possible D gene TRBD2, 5 bases. V was shortened by 4 bases and J by 10 bases, with 15 bases between the two germline ends. Germline assignment: CDR1 SGDLS and CDR2 YYNGEE. This CDR3 is built from 13 residues. The CDR3 loop reads CASSFGSEGEQFF. In nucleotides, the CDR3 is TGTGCCAGCAGCTTCGGTAGTGAGGGAGAGCAGTTCTTC.

The chain is built from TRBV28 and TRBJ1-4; D is perhaps TRBD1 (5 bases). The CDR3 spans 16 residues. Germline CDR1 and CDR2: MDHEN and SYDVKM. V lost 7 bases, J lost 7 bases, and 22 bases lay in between. The CDR3 sequence: CASILIGGVWSEKLFF. The DNA for the CDR3 is TGTGCCAGCATCTTAATTGGGGGGGTCTGGAGTGAAAAACTGTTTTTT.

The chain has TRBV4-1 and TRBJ2-2; D might be TRBD1 (6 bases). Germline CDR1 and CDR2: MGHRA and YSYEKL. CDR3 length: 15 amino acids. The germline V and J ends were trimmed by 0 bases and 3 bases, with 8 bases remaining between them. This CDR3 is CASSQETGDTGELFF. In DNA, the CDR3 is TGCGCCAGCAGCCAAGAGACAGGCGACACCGGGGAGCTGTTTTTT.

The chain links TRBV5-1 to TRBJ2-3; D possibly corresponds to TRBD2 (5 bases). Germline lookup yields CDR1 SGHRS and CDR2 YFSETQ. The CDR3 has 13 residues. V was shortened by 6 bases and J by 4 bases, with 12 bases between the two germline ends. CDR3 region: CASKVEGPDTQYF. As DNA, the CDR3 is TGCGCCAGCAAAGTAGAGGGTCCAGATACGCAGTATTTT.

This clone appeared a single time. This rearrangement joins TRBV30 to TRBJ1-1; possible D gene TRBD1, 6 bases. Germline V lookup: CDR1 GTSNPN, CDR2 SVGIG (reference sequence). The CDR3 is made up of 14 amino acids. Trimming took 6 bases from V and 0 from J, leaving 14 bases between them. The CDR3 reads CACHTGHMNTEAFF. The CDR3, as DNA: TGTGCCTGCCATACGGGACACATGAACACTGAAGCTTTCTTT.

The chain joins TRBV5-1 to TRBJ1-2, with D maybe TRBD1 (6 bases). V was trimmed by 4 bases and J by 2 bases, leaving 15 bases between them. This CDR3 is 15 amino acids long. CDR1 SGHRS and CDR2 YFSETQ come from the germline V gene. The CDR3 spells CASSHHDQGNYGYTF. CDR3 coding DNA: TGCGCCAGCAGCCATCACGATCAGGGGAACTATGGCTACACCTTC. The full variable domain, with the rest looked up from reference TRBV5-1 and TRBJ1-2, is KAGVTQTPRYLIKTRGQQVTLSCSPISGHRSVSWYQQTPGQGLQFLFEYFSETQRNKGNFPGRFSGRQFSNSRSEMNVSTLELGDSALYLCASSHHDQGNYGYTFGSGTRLTVV.

The chain couples TRBV2 to TRBJ2-2; the match to TRBD1 covers 8 bases. CDR3 length equals 15 residues. V shed 3 bases, J shed 2 bases, and the junction held 2 bases outside the gene matches. Germline values: CDR1 SNHLY, CDR2 FYNNEI. This CDR3 is CASSDGQGNTGELFF. In nucleotides, the CDR3 is TGTGCCAGCAGTGATGGACAGGGAAACACCGGGGAGCTGTTTTTT.

This clone was seen only once. The gene calls are TRBV11-2 and TRBJ1-2, with 7 bases identical to TRBD1. The CDR3 is 14 amino acids. Germline V gene sequence: CDR1 SGHAT, CDR2 FQNNGV. After removal of 3 bases from V and 4 bases from J, the junction contained 5 bases not matched to a gene. CDR3 DNA sequence: TGTGCCAGCAGCTTTGACAGGGTTAGCTATGGCTACACCTTC. The encoded protein is CASSFDRVSYGYTF.

The V and J genes are TRBV4-3 and TRBJ1-1; TRBD1 might be the D (5 bases). V shed 2 bases and J shed 2 bases, with 12 bases lying between them. From germline, CDR1 is LGHNA and CDR2 YSLEER. The CDR3 covers 15 residues. CDR3 residues: CASSQLRQYNTEAFF. In DNA form, the CDR3 reads TGCGCCAGCAGCCAACTAAGACAGTACAACACTGAAGCTTTCTTT.

This sequence joins TRBV5-1 and TRBJ1-6; TRBD1 aligns across 7 bases. CDR1 is SGHRS, CDR2 YFSETQ, per germline. CDR3 length: 14 residues. Losses at the gene ends were 4 bases for V and 5 bases for J; bases not matched to a gene: 3. CDR3 sequence: CASSLDRNNSPLHF. DNA of the CDR3: TGCGCCAGCAGCCTGGACAGGAATAATTCACCCCTCCACTTT.

The chain combines TRBV5-4 with TRBJ2-5; 10 nucleotides align to TRBD2. Germline CDR1 SGHNT, CDR2 YYREEE (reference sequence). V was clipped by 0 bases and J by 2 bases; unmatched bases: 4. The CDR3 is 16 amino acids. CDR3 sequence: CASSLGQRGGQETQYF. The CDR3 region has the DNA TGTGCCAGCAGCTTGGGCCAGCGGGGGGGTCAAGAGACCCAGTACTTC.

The chain joins TRBV6-1 to TRBJ1-1, with D perhaps TRBD1 (6 bases). The CDR3 consists of 14 residues. CDR1 and CDR2 from the germline V gene are MNHNS and SASEGT. The V and J ends lost 5 bases and 0 bases respectively, with 10 bases between them. CDR3 loop: CASSIGQLNTEAFF. Here the CDR3 DNA reads TGTGCCAGCAGTATAGGACAGCTGAACACTGAAGCTTTCTTT.

A single count supports this clone. In the same sample, other DNA sequences code for this CDR3. V and J are TRBV5-1 and TRBJ2-3, with 7 nucleotides matching TRBD1. From germline, CDR1 is SGHRS and CDR2 YFSETQ. The V segment lost 0 bases and the J segment 1 base; nucleotides outside the gene matches: 2. This CDR3 region has 15 residues. The CDR3, as DNA: TGCGCCAGCAGCTTGGGAGACAGGGGCACAGATACGCAGTATTTT. Its protein product is CASSLGDRGTDTQYF.

CDR3 sequence reads: CASSELGGLDNEQFF. In DNA form, the CDR3 reads TGCGCCAGCAGTGAGTTGGGGGGGCTGGACAATGAGCAGTTCTTC. The chain couples TRBV10-1 to TRBJ2-1; D might be TRBD2 (7 bases). Per the germline V gene, CDR1 is WNHNN and CDR2 is SYGVQD (reference sequence). This CDR3 is 15 amino acids long. V lost 1 base and J lost 5, with 12 bases in between.